The 3 T cell receptor beta chains presented below share a single source sample, sequenced in a study of beta chain features in type 1 diabetes. Since all of the isolated RNA was reverse transcribed, expressed TCRB transcripts were what got sequenced. Produced via immunoSEQ multiplex PCR; TCRdb's table is partial and in-frame only. In the table there are about 290,000 clones, approximately 8% of which are singletons. Sequencing used central memory CD4+ T cells from blood. These receptors were taken from a woman under 30 in good health.

CDR3 amino acids: CASSTSAELAVAETQYF. The CDR3 nucleotides read TGTGCCAGCAGCACCAGCGCGGAGCTAGCGGTCGCGGAGACCCAGTACTTC. The gene calls are TRBV9 and TRBJ2-5; 7 nucleotides agree with TRBD2. Germline V gene data show CDR1 as SGDLS and CDR2 as YYNGEE. Germline trimming cut 4 bases from V and 5 bases from J; bases unmatched to any gene: 17. CDR3 length: 17 residues.

This chain joins TRBV7-9 and TRBJ1-1; 9 bases are shared with TRBD1. In germline, CDR1 is SEHNR, CDR2 FQNEAQ (reference sequence). V trimming: 6 bases; J trimming: 4 bases; junction bases outside the gene matches: 12. The CDR3 runs 16 residues. The CDR3 reads CASSQIGQGPSTEAFF. Here the CDR3 DNA reads TGTGCCAGCAGTCAAATTGGACAGGGGCCCAGCACTGAAGCTTTCTTT.

A few counts support this clone. J is TRBJ1-6 and V is TRBV28; no clear D. The CDR3 is made up of 13 amino acids. Germline CDR1 MDHEN, CDR2 SYDVKM. V was trimmed by 5 bases and J by 6 bases, leaving 8 bases between them. The CDR3 here is CASSPSINSPLHF. DNA of the CDR3: TGTGCCAGCAGTCCCTCGATTAATTCACCCCTCCACTTT.